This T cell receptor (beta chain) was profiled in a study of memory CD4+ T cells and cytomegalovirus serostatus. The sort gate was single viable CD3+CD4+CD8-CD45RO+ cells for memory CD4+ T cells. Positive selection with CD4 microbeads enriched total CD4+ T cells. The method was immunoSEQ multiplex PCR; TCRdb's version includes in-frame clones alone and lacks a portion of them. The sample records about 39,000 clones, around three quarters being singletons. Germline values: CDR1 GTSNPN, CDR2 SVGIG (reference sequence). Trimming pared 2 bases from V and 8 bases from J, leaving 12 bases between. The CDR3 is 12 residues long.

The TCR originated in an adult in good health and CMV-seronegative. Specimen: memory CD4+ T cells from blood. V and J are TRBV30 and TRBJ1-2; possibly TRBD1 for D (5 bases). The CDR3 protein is CAWSRAGTGYTF. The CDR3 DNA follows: TGTGCCTGGAGTCGGGCAGGGACCGGCTACACCTTC.